One sample yielded the 30 T cell receptor beta chains listed below, sequenced in a study of metastatic and nonmetastatic thyroid tumors. Ahead of thyroid surgery, no patient had received treatment of any kind. Using MiXCR, TCRdb re-called clones from the PCR reads. The sample records almost 70,000 clones, approximately 14% being singletons. The sample taken for sequencing was blood. These receptors were obtained from a male donor with papillary thyroid cancer or a benign thyroid nodule (not recorded which). Some clones in this sample may be carry-over from other donors' samples.

This clone was recorded many times. The V and J genes are TRBV18 and TRBJ2-1, with TRBD1 as a possible D gene (5 bases). The CDR3 loop spans 15 amino acids. Trimming stripped 1 base from V and 0 bases from J, with 7 bases between. CDR1 and CDR2 (germline): KGHSH, LQKENI. CDR3 region: CASSPRQNSYNEQFF. The DNA of the CDR3 is TGTGCCAGCTCACCACGACAGAACTCCTACAATGAGCAGTTCTTC.

This clone has a count of ten or more. The gene calls are TRBV18 and TRBJ1-2, with 7 bases that match TRBD1. The CDR3 has 14 residues. The V segment lost 4 bases and the J segment 0 bases; nucleotides outside the gene matches: 2. CDR1 and CDR2 from the germline V gene are KGHSH and LQKENI. The CDR3 here is CASSRQGANYGYTF. As DNA, the CDR3 is TGTGCCAGCTCACGTCAGGGGGCTAACTATGGCTACACCTTC. Together with reference TRBV18 and TRBJ1-2, the CDR3 gives the full variable domain: NAGVMQNPRHLVRRRGQEARLRCSPMKGHSHVYWYRQLPEEGLKFMVYLQKENIIDESGMPKERFSAEFPKEGPSILRIQQVVRGDSAAYFCASSRQGANYGYTFGSGTRLTVV.

This clone was found many times. V is TRBV4-1 and J is TRBJ1-5, with D uncertain. CDR3 length: 15 residues. Between the trimmed V and J ends, which lost 0 bases and 4 bases, there was a span of 10 bases. The germline V gene has CDR1 MGHRA and CDR2 YSYEKL. Here the CDR3 reads CASSQDLSENQPQHF. CDR3 in DNA: TGCGCCAGCAGCCAAGATTTGTCGGAAAATCAGCCCCAGCATTTT.

This clone was found many times. The chain recombines TRBV24-1 with TRBJ2-1, with D unclear. Germline V gene lookup returns CDR1 KGHDR and CDR2 SFDVKD. The length of the CDR3 is 11 residues. The V gene lost 0 bases and the J gene lost 9 bases, with 2 bases spanning the gap. DNA of the CDR3: TGTGCCACCAGTGATTTGGGTGAGCAGTTCTTC. Residues: CATSDLGEQFF.

The chain combines TRBV5-1 with TRBJ1-2; D is possibly TRBD1 (5 bases). CDR1 is SGHRS and CDR2 is YFSETQ in the germline V gene. Trimming removed 0 bases from V and 4 bases from J, with 10 bases in between. CDR3 length: 14 residues. Here the CDR3 reads CASSLVSGCYGYTF. The CDR3 nucleotides are TGCGCCAGCAGCTTGGTGTCAGGGTGCTATGGCTACACCTTC.

In its sample, this clone was seen many times. This chain connects TRBV2 to TRBJ1-5; TRBD1 matches 8 bases. The CDR3 length is 17 residues. J gave up 1 base and V 7 bases, and 12 bases lay outside the gene matches. Per the germline V gene, CDR1 is SNHLY and CDR2 is FYNNEI. This chain's CDR3 is CASTFFAGTGSNQPQHF. CDR3 in DNA: TGTGCCAGCACCTTTTTTGCCGGGACAGGAAGCAATCAGCCCCAGCATTTT.

This clone was counted at least ten times. The gene calls are TRBV28 and TRBJ2-7; tentatively, D is TRBD2 (5 bases). CDR3 size: 11 residues. Germline CDR1 and CDR2: MDHEN and SYDVKM. Trimming pared 6 bases from V and 6 bases from J, leaving 9 bases between. CDR3 amino acids: CASRRGGEQYF. DNA for the CDR3: TGTGCCAGCAGGCGAGGAGGCGAGCAGTACTTC.

This clone was counted ten times or more. The chain joins TRBV12-5 to TRBJ2-5; the D gene is possibly TRBD2 (6 bases). The CDR3 covers 14 residues. From germline, CDR1 is LGHNT and CDR2 FRNRAP. V was cut by 7 bases and J by 1 base, with 13 bases left in between. CDR3: CASALGGGQETQYF. In nucleotides, the CDR3 is TGTGCTAGTGCCCTCGGGGGAGGCCAAGAGACCCAGTACTTC.

In its sample, this clone was seen many times. V is TRBV20-1 and J is TRBJ2-5, with 7 bases matching TRBD2. In germline, CDR1 is DFQATT, CDR2 SNEGSKA (reference sequence). The CDR3 is made up of 11 amino acids. The trim removed 6 bases at V and 7 bases at J, leaving 5 bases unmatched. The CDR3: CSAPGGWTQYF. As DNA, the CDR3 is TGCAGTGCCCCGGGAGGATGGACCCAGTACTTC.

This clone appeared many times. CDR3: CASSFPTGMNTEAFF. CDR3 in DNA: TGTGCCAGCAGTTTTCCGACAGGCATGAACACTGAAGCTTTCTTT. This rearrangement joins TRBV13 to TRBJ1-1; TRBD1 might be the D (6 bases). The germline gives CDR1 PRHDT, CDR2 FYEKMQ (reference sequence). The CDR3 has 15 amino acids. Trimming took off 6 bases at V and 0 bases at J, with 14 bases between the two ends.

This clone occurred many times. The CDR3 DNA reads TGTGCCTGGAGTGACACAGGCGGTACTGAAGCTTTCTTT. It specifies CAWSDTGGTEAFF. The chain is built from TRBV30 and TRBJ1-1, with D possibly matching TRBD1 (5 bases). CDR3 length: 13 amino acids. In germline, CDR1 is GTSNPN, CDR2 SVGIG (reference sequence). The V end lost 1 base, the J end lost 5 bases, and 11 bases lay between the germline ends.

The CDR3 reads CASSHNRVGYTF. Here the CDR3 DNA reads TGTGCCAGCAGTCATAACAGGGTTGGCTACACCTTC. The rearrangement joins TRBV12-3 or TRBV12-4 to TRBJ1-2, with a tentative D call TRBD1 (6 bases). Trimming left V 5 bases short and J 7 bases short, with 11 bases between. CDR3 length equals 12 residues.

This clone was picked up many times. The chain joins TRBV19 to TRBJ2-5; the D gene is possibly TRBD2 (6 bases). The V end lost 5 bases, the J end lost 3 bases, and 16 bases lay between the germline ends. This CDR3 is built from 15 residues. The V gene's germline CDR1 is LNHDA and CDR2 SQIVND (reference sequence). This CDR3 is CASSAQSSGEETQYF. Written as DNA, the CDR3 is TGTGCCAGTAGTGCCCAGAGTAGCGGAGAAGAGACCCAGTACTTC.

This clone was seen many times. The V call is TRBV27, the J call TRBJ2-7, with 9 bases matching TRBD2. Germline loops: CDR1 MNHEY, CDR2 SMNVEV (reference sequence). V gave up 3 bases and J gave up 4 bases; unmatched junction bases: 7. The CDR3 length is 15 residues. For the CDR3, the DNA is TGTGCCAGCAGTTTTAGCGGGAGCGGATGGTACGAGCAGTACTTC. Translating gives CASSFSGSGWYEQYF.

Many counts were recorded for this clone. This chain connects TRBV7-9 to TRBJ1-1; the D gene is possibly TRBD1 (5 bases). Trimming pared 4 bases from V and 4 bases from J, leaving 16 bases between. The CDR3 contains 15 residues. Germline values: CDR1 SEHNR, CDR2 FQNEAQ (reference sequence). The CDR3 region is CASSYSGRVGTEAFF. CDR3 sequence (DNA): TGTGCCAGCAGCTATAGCGGCAGGGTGGGCACTGAAGCTTTCTTT.

This clone was detected ten times or more. The chain combines TRBV10-1 with TRBJ1-1; no clear D. Between the trimmed V and J ends, which lost 0 bases and 7 bases, there was a span of 9 bases. The length of the CDR3 is 13 residues. CDR1 is WNHNN, CDR2 SYGVQD, per germline (reference sequence). CDR3 region: CASSESGFFEAFF. The CDR3 nucleotides are TGCGCCAGCAGTGAGTCTGGATTCTTTGAAGCTTTCTTT.

Concerning this clone: A read error is possible here, since a much larger clone lies one base away. V gene TRBV11-1 combines with J gene TRBJ2-1; 11 bases are a match to TRBD2. V was pared by 4 bases and J by 7 bases, with 6 bases of the junction left unmatched. The CDR3 has 15 amino acids. CDR1 and CDR2 from the germline V gene are SGHAT and FQDESV (reference sequence). CDR3 bases: TGTGCCAGCAGCTCCCTTGCTAGCGGGGGGAATGAGCAGTTCTTC. Amino acid sequence: CASSSLASGGNEQFF.

This clone was recorded at least ten times. This chain uses TRBV3-1 with TRBJ1-6; D ambiguous. Germline CDR1 LGHDT, CDR2 YNNKEL (reference sequence). The CDR3 totals 15 residues. V lost 5 bases to trimming and J lost 6 bases, with 14 bases between them. In DNA form, the CDR3 reads TGTGCCAGCAGCACCCAACCAGTCGGTAATTCACCCCTCCACTTT. This sequence encodes CASSTQPVGNSPLHF.

This clone was counted ten times or more. The chain combines TRBV11-2 with TRBJ1-1; D unclear. Trimming took off 2 bases at V and 4 bases at J, with 8 bases between the two ends. This CDR3 has 13 amino acids. Per germline, CDR1 SGHAT and CDR2 FQNNGV. The DNA for the CDR3 is TGTGCCAGCAGCTTATCCTCGGCCACTGAAGCTTTCTTT. It yields the protein CASSLSSATEAFF.

The CDR3 is CASRLGQGPSSETQYF. CDR3 DNA sequence: TGTGCCAGCAGGTTGGGACAGGGGCCGTCCTCGGAGACCCAGTACTTC. J is TRBJ2-5 and V is TRBV6-1; 10 nucleotides agree with TRBD1. In germline, CDR1 is MNHNS, CDR2 SASEGT. The CDR3 runs to 16 residues. The J segment lost 5 bases and the V segment lost 6 bases, leaving 12 bases of the junction unmatched.

This clone has a count of ten or more. The gene calls are TRBV6-1 and TRBJ2-3, with D perhaps matching TRBD2 (6 bases). The V end lost 5 bases, the J end lost 6 bases, and 12 bases lay between the germline ends. Germline V gene data show CDR1 as MNHNS and CDR2 as SASEGT. The CDR3 covers 13 residues. The CDR3 here is CASSPGLHDTQYF. The DNA for the CDR3 is TGTGCCAGCAGTCCGGGACTCCATGATACGCAGTATTTT.

This clone was picked up a small number of times. One base away lies a much larger clone, so this may be a sequencing read error. The sample contains more than one DNA sequence encoding this CDR3. The V gene is TRBV6-1, the J gene TRBJ1-1; D unresolved. The CDR3 consists of 13 residues. Germline-derived CDR1 and CDR2 are MNHNS and SASEGT. The CDR3 loop reads CASRRNLNTEAFF. In DNA form, the CDR3 reads TGTGCCAGCAGACGTAATCTGAACACGGAAGCTTTCTTT.

This clone was counted only a few times. Possible read error: a much larger clone is one base away. CDR3 sequence (DNA): TGCAGTGCTAGACTCAGCGGGACTGGGTCCTTTAGGGCAGATACGCAGTATTTT. It specifies CSARLSGTGSFRADTQYF. The rearrangement uses TRBV20-1 and TRBJ2-3; 7 bases are shared with TRBD2. The CDR3 contains 18 residues. Germline V lookup: CDR1 DFQATT, CDR2 SNEGSKA (reference sequence). V trimming: 2 bases; J trimming: 4 bases; junction bases outside the gene matches: 18.

There are many counts of this clone. The V and J genes are TRBV4-1 and TRBJ1-1, with D unresolved. This CDR3 has 14 amino acids. V lost 2 bases to trimming and J lost 2 bases, with 9 bases between them. Germline CDR1 is MGHRA and CDR2 is YSYEKL. The CDR3 DNA reads as TGCGCCAGCAGCCAACTCGGAACTAACACTGAAGCTTTCTTT. This sequence encodes CASSQLGTNTEAFF.

There are a few counts of this clone. The chain recombines TRBV5-4 with TRBJ1-2; unclear D gene. Trimming stripped 1 base from V and 4 bases from J, with 8 bases between. The CDR3 covers 13 residues. Germline V gene data show CDR1 as SGHNT and CDR2 as YYREEE (reference sequence). CDR3 in DNA: TGTGCCAGCAGCTTGAGGCAAGCCTATGGCTACACCTTC. It translates to CASSLRQAYGYTF.

V gene TRBV6-1 combines with J gene TRBJ2-7; D is unclear. The germline gives CDR1 MNHNS, CDR2 SASEGT. Trimming pared 2 bases from V and 2 bases from J, leaving 13 bases between. This CDR3 has 15 residues. CDR3 protein: CASSERPAWAYEQYV. The CDR3 nucleotides are TGTGCCAGCAGTGAAAGACCAGCGTGGGCCTACGAGCAGTACGTC.

Many counts were recorded for this clone. The V gene is TRBV5-5, the J gene TRBJ1-4; tentative D call: TRBD1 (5 bases). Looked up from germline, CDR1 is SGHKS and CDR2 is YYEKEE (reference sequence). The CDR3 is 15 amino acids. Trimming left V 4 bases short and J 6 bases short, with 16 bases between. Here the CDR3 reads CASSPPGGSYEKLFF. CDR3 in DNA: TGTGCCAGCAGCCCCCCGGGGGGGTCTTATGAAAAACTGTTTTTT. Full variable domain (rest looked up from reference TRBV5-5 and TRBJ1-4): DAGVTQSPTHLIKTRGQQVTLRCSPISGHKSVSWYQQVLGQGPQFIFQYYEKEERGRGNFPDRFSARQFPNYSSELNVNALLLGDSALYLCASSPPGGSYEKLFFGSGTQLSVL.

This clone has only a few counts. This chain links TRBV30 with TRBJ2-7; D call uncertain. Trimming removed 3 bases at V and 2 bases at J, with 17 bases between. The CDR3 loop spans 15 amino acids. Looked up from germline, CDR1 is GTSNPN and CDR2 is SVGIG (reference sequence). CDR3 region: CAWRESWTAPYEQYF. The CDR3, as DNA: TGTGCCTGGAGGGAATCTTGGACGGCCCCCTACGAGCAGTACTTC.

This chain uses TRBV5-4 with TRBJ2-7; weak D call: TRBD2 (5 bases). The CDR3 has 15 residues. V lost 6 bases and J 1 base, leaving 17 bases between the germline ends. Germline V CDR1 and CDR2: SGHNT, YYREEE (reference sequence). Here the CDR3 DNA reads TGTGCCAGCAAACCCTACAGCGGCGGATCCTACGAGCAGTACGTC. This encodes CASKPYSGGSYEQYV.

The sample holds many counts of this clone. The same CDR3 is also encoded by other DNA sequences in this sample. The chain employs TRBV5-6 and TRBJ2-1; possibly TRBD1 for D (5 bases). Trimming removed 0 bases at V and 8 bases at J, with 6 bases between. Germline-derived CDR1 and CDR2 are SGHDT and YYEEEE. This CDR3 comprises 12 residues. The CDR3 nucleotides are TGTGCCAGCAGCTTGGTAGGGGATGAGCAGTTCTTC. Translated: CASSLVGDEQFF.